Each of the 28 T cell receptor beta chains below was sequenced from the same sample in a study of shared clonotypes between healthy human individuals. Positive CCR7 selection of CD45RO-negative cells yielded the naive CD8 cells, and terminally differentiated effector memory CD45RA+ cells were excluded. Here immunoSEQ multiplex PCR was the method, and the copy in TCRdb shows in-frame clones only, minus some. The repertoire holds around 1.9 million clones, with approximately 92% as singletons. Sequenced sample: naive CD8+ T cells from PBMCs. These receptors were taken from a man aged 18 to 35 in good health. Some clones in this sample may be carry-over from other donors' samples.

J is TRBJ2-1 and V is TRBV25-1, with 8 bases aligning to TRBD2. CDR3 length: 14 residues. CDR1 is MGHDK and CDR2 is SYGVNS in the germline V gene. Trimming removed 1 base from V and 10 bases from J; junction bases left unmatched: 6. The CDR3 protein is CASSEFGTRGEQFF. In DNA form, the CDR3 reads TGTGCCAGCAGTGAATTTGGGACTAGGGGAGAGCAGTTCTTC.

This clone was detected once. The CDR3 DNA reads TGTGCCAGCAGTGACCCGCCGGACGGTAGTGAGCAGTACTTC. Its translation is CASSDPPDGSEQYF. J is TRBJ2-7 and V is TRBV28, with unresolved D. Germline CDR1 and CDR2: MDHEN and SYDVKM. With 5 bases removed from V and 7 bases from J, the gap between germline ends came to 18 bases. The CDR3 consists of 14 residues.

The chain links TRBV6-6 to TRBJ2-5; D could derive from TRBD1 or TRBD2 (5 bases each). V gave up 2 bases and J gave up 1 base, with 8 bases separating them. The germline gives CDR1 MNHNY, CDR2 SVGAGI (reference sequence). The CDR3 has 14 residues. In DNA form, the CDR3 reads TGTGCCAGCAGTTACGAGGGACCCCAAGAGACCCAGTACTTC. Protein sequence: CASSYEGPQETQYF.

The chain joins TRBV19 to TRBJ2-1; 9 bases match TRBD2. In germline, CDR1 is LNHDA, CDR2 SQIVND (reference sequence). V trimming: 3 bases; J trimming: 10 bases; junction bases outside the gene matches: 10. CDR3 length: 15 residues. CDR3 amino acids: CASSIRAGGLGEQFF. CDR3 in DNA: TGTGCCAGTAGTATCCGAGCGGGAGGACTGGGAGAGCAGTTCTTC. The full variable domain, in which reference TRBV19 and TRBJ2-1 provide the parts outside the CDR3, is DGGITQSPKYLFRKEGQNVTLSCEQNLNHDAMYWYRQDPGQGLRLIYYSQIVNDFQKGDIAEGYSVSREKKESFPLTVTSAQKNPTAFYLCASSIRAGGLGEQFFGPGTRLTVL.

This sequence joins TRBV10-2 and TRBJ1-5; possible D gene TRBD1, 6 bases. V lost 6 bases and J lost 6, with 15 bases in between. The CDR3 runs to 14 residues. The germline gives CDR1 WSHSY, CDR2 SAAADI. The CDR3 loop reads CASRDTGSGQPQHF. CDR3 DNA: TGCGCCAGCAGGGATACAGGGTCTGGTCAGCCCCAGCATTTT.

This clone was detected only a few times. The genes are TRBV28 and TRBJ2-2; possibly TRBD1 for D (6 bases). Germline CDR1 is MDHEN and CDR2 is SYDVKM. V was trimmed by 5 bases and J by 1 base, leaving 14 bases between them. The CDR3 is made up of 16 amino acids. CDR3 residues: CASSPRTVMNTGELFF. Here the CDR3 DNA reads TGTGCCAGCAGTCCCCGGACAGTGATGAACACCGGGGAGCTGTTTTTT.

This clone was found many times. Different DNA sequences within this sample yield the same CDR3. The V gene is TRBV27, the J gene TRBJ2-7, with a possible D match to TRBD1 (6 bases). This CDR3 has 13 amino acids. CDR1 and CDR2 (germline): MNHEY, SMNVEV (reference sequence). V dropped 2 bases and J dropped 2 bases, with 7 bases sitting between them. The CDR3 nucleotides read TGTGCCAGCAGTTTAGGACAGACCTACGAGCAGTACTTC. Translated, it gives CASSLGQTYEQYF.

The rearrangement joins TRBV7-9 to TRBJ2-5, with TRBD2 as a possible D gene (5 bases). The CDR3 is 14 residues long. Trimming stripped 5 bases from V and 5 bases from J, with 15 bases between. CDR1 is SEHNR, CDR2 FQNEAQ, per germline (reference sequence). DNA for the CDR3: TGTGCCAGCAGCCCCCCAGGACGGAGGGAGACCCAGTACTTC. Protein: CASSPPGRRETQYF.

The genes are TRBV6-6 and TRBJ1-2; no reliable D call. The CDR3 has 15 residues. V lost 6 bases to trimming and J lost 1 base, with 15 bases between them. The germline V gene encodes CDR1 MNHNY and CDR2 SVGAGI (reference sequence). CDR3 nucleotide sequence: TGTGCCAGCAGGGGGATACTCGACATTAACTATGGCTACACCTTC. Protein: CASRGILDINYGYTF.

The J gene is TRBJ1-1, the V gene TRBV19, with D unclear. This CDR3 comprises 13 residues. The V end was cut by 1 base, the J end by 5 bases, with 8 bases between. CDR1 and CDR2 from the germline V gene are LNHDA and SQIVND (reference sequence). In DNA form, the CDR3 reads TGTGCCAGTAGTATAGCTAGAGCTACTGAAGCTTTCTTT. This sequence encodes CASSIARATEAFF.

On this clone itself: Other nucleotide sequences in the sample specify the same CDR3. This chain's CDR3 is CASSSGQETQYF. The DNA for the CDR3 is TGCGCCAGCAGTAGCGGACAAGAGACCCAGTACTTC. This sequence joins TRBV10-2 and TRBJ2-5; D might be TRBD2 (5 bases). The CDR3 totals 12 residues. Between the trimmed V and J ends, which lost 5 bases and 2 bases, there was a span of 6 bases. Germline-derived CDR1 and CDR2 are WSHSY and SAAADI.

The chain combines TRBV29-1 with TRBJ2-7; D is possibly TRBD2 (6 bases). The CDR3 has 15 amino acids. Germline V gives CDR1 SQVTM, CDR2 ANQGSEA. The V end was cut by 2 bases, the J end by 1 base, with 15 bases between. The CDR3 nucleotides are TGCAGCGTTGAATTGGCTAGCGCCCGATCCTACGAGCAGTACTTC. It specifies CSVELASARSYEQYF.

CDR3 in amino acids: CASLGTGRFGDTQYF. The CDR3 nucleotides are TGTGCCAGCCTTGGGACAGGCCGCTTTGGAGATACGCAGTATTTT. The chain has TRBV6-1 and TRBJ2-3; TRBD1 agrees at 8 bases. The length of the CDR3 is 15 residues. Looked up from germline, CDR1 is MNHNS and CDR2 is SASEGT. After removal of 8 bases from V and 5 bases from J, the junction contained 12 bases not matched to a gene.

This clone appeared a single time. The V call is TRBV19, the J call TRBJ2-3; D remains unclear. Germline V gene lookup returns CDR1 LNHDA and CDR2 SQIVND (reference sequence). The CDR3 covers 13 residues. V gave up 5 bases and J gave up 0 bases, with 6 bases separating them. The CDR3 loop is CASSRASTDTQYF. The CDR3 bases are TGTGCCAGTAGTCGGGCGAGCACAGATACGCAGTATTTT.

In this sample, this clone turned up once. This chain connects TRBV27 to TRBJ2-7, with a weak D call TRBD1 (6 bases). CDR3 length equals 14 residues. Germline V gene lookup returns CDR1 MNHEY and CDR2 SMNVEV (reference sequence). V was pared by 2 bases and J by 3 bases, with 11 bases between. The DNA of the CDR3 is TGTGCCAGCAGTTTAACAGGGTCATTCTACGAGCAGTACTTC. Its translation: CASSLTGSFYEQYF.

The chain couples TRBV5-1 to TRBJ2-7, with TRBD2 as a possible D gene (5 bases). The CDR3 contains 15 residues. CDR1 is SGHRS, CDR2 YFSETQ, per germline. The V end was cut by 2 bases, the J end by 0 bases, with 12 bases between. CDR3 sequence reads: CASSLIARSSYEQYF. In DNA, the CDR3 is TGCGCCAGCAGCTTAATAGCGAGGAGCTCCTACGAGCAGTACTTC. The entire variable domain, with the rest obtained from reference TRBV5-1 and TRBJ2-7, is as follows: KAGVTQTPRYLIKTRGQQVTLSCSPISGHRSVSWYQQTPGQGLQFLFEYFSETQRNKGNFPGRFSGRQFSNSRSEMNVSTLELGDSALYLCASSLIARSSYEQYFGPGTRLTVT.

This clone was counted a single time. This chain's CDR3 is CASSISTRAYMNTEAFF. As DNA, the CDR3 is TGTGCCAGTAGTATTTCCACCCGCGCATACATGAACACTGAAGCTTTCTTT. This chain joins TRBV19 and TRBJ1-1, with D unclear. From germline, CDR1 is LNHDA and CDR2 SQIVND (reference sequence). This CDR3 is built from 17 residues. V was cut by 3 bases and J by 0 bases, with 17 bases left in between.

The chain is built from TRBV27 and TRBJ1-4; D is ambiguous. The germline V gene has CDR1 MNHEY and CDR2 SMNVEV (reference sequence). This CDR3 has 16 amino acids. The V and J ends lost 5 bases and 3 bases respectively, with 16 bases between them. CDR3 loop: CASSPAAWPANEKLFF. In DNA, the CDR3 is TGTGCCAGCAGTCCAGCCGCCTGGCCGGCTAATGAAAAACTGTTTTTT.

This chain links TRBV28 with TRBJ1-1, with a weak D call TRBD1 (6 bases). Between the trimmed V and J ends, which lost 3 bases and 0 bases, there was a span of 11 bases. This CDR3 contains 15 residues. CDR1 MDHEN and CDR2 SYDVKM come from the germline V gene. The CDR3: CASSLTGVMNTEAFF. The CDR3 DNA reads TGTGCCAGCAGTTTGACAGGCGTTATGAACACTGAAGCTTTCTTT.

This clone occurred once. The chain is built from TRBV19 and TRBJ1-2, with D perhaps matching TRBD1 (6 bases). Deletions cut 5 bases from V and 8 bases from J, with 15 bases between. The CDR3 loop spans 13 amino acids. Per germline, CDR1 LNHDA and CDR2 SQIVND (reference sequence). The CDR3 reads CASSSDSPGGYTF. DNA for the CDR3: TGTGCCAGTAGTTCGGACAGCCCTGGCGGCTACACCTTC. Complete variable domain (other parts from reference TRBV19 and TRBJ1-2): DGGITQSPKYLFRKEGQNVTLSCEQNLNHDAMYWYRQDPGQGLRLIYYSQIVNDFQKGDIAEGYSVSREKKESFPLTVTSAQKNPTAFYLCASSSDSPGGYTFGSGTRLTVV.

The rearrangement links TRBV7-9 to TRBJ2-2; D is perhaps TRBD1 (6 bases). The CDR3 extends over 16 amino acids. V shed 2 bases and J shed 7 bases, with 17 bases lying between them. The V gene's germline CDR1 is SEHNR and CDR2 FQNEAQ (reference sequence). This CDR3 is CASSLWTALGSGELFF. In nucleotides, the CDR3 is TGTGCCAGCAGCTTATGGACAGCGCTAGGGAGCGGGGAGCTGTTTTTT.

V is TRBV7-5 and J is TRBJ2-5; TRBD2, the D gene given by the table, was not confirmed from the DNA. TRBV7-5 is given as a pseudogene. This CDR3 is 13 amino acids long. For the CDR3, the DNA is TGTGCCAGAAAGCAGAGGTTCGCGCAGACCCAGTACTTC. Translated, it gives CARKQRFAQTQYF.

The V and J genes are TRBV18 and TRBJ2-1; 9 bases are shared with TRBD1. Trimming at V came to 0 bases and at J to 9 bases, leaving 18 bases not matched to a gene. The germline gives CDR1 KGHSH, CDR2 LQKENI. The CDR3 is made up of 19 amino acids. The CDR3 spells CASSPPGTGSRDPGGEQFF. DNA for the CDR3: TGTGCCAGCTCACCACCAGGGACAGGGAGCCGGGACCCAGGGGGTGAGCAGTTCTTC.

The V and J genes are TRBV27 and TRBJ2-7; D remains ambiguous. V shed 8 bases and J shed 3 bases, with 14 bases lying between them. The CDR3 is 13 residues long. Looked up from germline, CDR1 is MNHEY and CDR2 is SMNVEV (reference sequence). The CDR3 loop is CASRPGKDYEQYF. The CDR3 bases are TGTGCCAGCCGTCCTGGGAAGGACTACGAGCAGTACTTC.

The chain joins TRBV28 to TRBJ2-3, with a tentative D call TRBD1 (6 bases). V shed 5 bases and J shed 2 bases, with 20 bases lying between them. This CDR3 spans 17 amino acids. Per germline, CDR1 MDHEN and CDR2 SYDVKM. The CDR3 sequence is CASSVGQRVTHTDTQYF. The CDR3 region has the DNA TGTGCCAGCAGTGTCGGACAGAGGGTCACCCACACAGATACGCAGTATTTT.

The chain couples TRBV13 to TRBJ2-7; possibly TRBD1 for D (5 bases). V was clipped by 6 bases and J by 7 bases, with 16 bases between them. The CDR3 length is 13 residues. Germline loops: CDR1 PRHDT, CDR2 FYEKMQ (reference sequence). This CDR3 reads CASRPRGAREQYF. The CDR3 DNA reads TGTGCCAGCAGACCCCGTGGGGCGCGGGAGCAGTACTTC.

The chain couples TRBV25-1 to TRBJ2-7, with TRBD2 as a possible D gene (5 bases). Trimming took off 6 bases at V and 0 bases at J, with 9 bases between the two ends. Germline-derived CDR1 and CDR2 are MGHDK and SYGVNS. The CDR3 is made up of 13 amino acids. The CDR3 reads CASSPGDSYEQYF. The CDR3, as DNA: TGTGCCAGCAGCCCCGGGGACTCCTACGAGCAGTACTTC.

In its sample, this clone was seen once. This rearrangement joins TRBV7-2 to TRBJ2-3; D is unclear. Germline CDR1 SGHTA, CDR2 FQGNSA. V was trimmed by 1 base and J by 2 bases, leaving 7 bases between them. The CDR3 spans 14 residues. The CDR3 protein is CASSLEVYTDTQYF. CDR3 DNA sequence: TGTGCCAGCAGCTTAGAGGTCTACACAGATACGCAGTATTTT. Variable domain in full (rest from reference TRBV7-2 and TRBJ2-3): GAGVSQSPSNKVTEKGKDVELRCDPISGHTALYWYRQSLGQGLEFLIYFQGNSAPDKSGLPSDRFSAERTGGSVSTLTIQRTQQEDSAVYLCASSLEVYTDTQYFGPGTRLTVL.